This TCR beta chain was documented in a study of T cells in Graves' hyperthyroidism and ophthalmopathy. Study results and caveats: Blood also carried most thyroid clonotypes expanded above 0.001.

Exclusions: uncontrolled infection, other autoimmune disease, pregnancy, lactation. On the basis of clinical symptoms, serum thyroxine and TRAb, thyroid ultrasound and orbital computed tomography, diagnoses were made. Germline-derived CDR1 and CDR2 are MNHEY and SVGEGT. There are 14 residues in the CDR3. Amplification yielded TCR beta CDR3 regions, with RNA transcripts as the source. During a first-round RT-PCR of the TCR CDR3, the HTBI primer set was used. Using its own MiXCR run on the multiplex PCR reads, TCRdb lists one record per CDR3 protein. The sample includes 400,000 to 600,000 distinct CDR3 sequences, more than 20% of them seen just once. With respect to this clonotype: Its target is not known. At one of its ends the junction is not consistent with the germline gene, which may arise from a read error.

The origin of this receptor is a man younger than 30 with Graves' hyperthyroidism. Sequencing was done on a sample of blood. The chain employs TRBV6-2 or TRBV6-3 and TRBJ1-1, with D perhaps matching TRBD1 (5 bases). The chain's CDR3 is CSSRPVGQNTEAFF. The CDR3, as DNA: TGTTCCAGCAGACCGGTCGGACAGAACACTGAAGCTTTCTTT.